What follows is one T cell receptor beta chain and its context. This entry is derived from a study of blood T cell repertoires in COVID-19. CDR1 and CDR2 (germline): MNHEY, SMNVEV (reference sequence). The CDR3 has 19 residues. Trimming cost V 4 bases and J 1 base, with 23 bases left between them. Original analysis: Amplified reference gene primers provided the basis for estimating nucleated cell counts. Using immunoSEQ multiplex PCR, the repertoire was profiled, and TCRdb retains in-frame clones only, with some absent. V, J and clone size were drawn from that table, and D and trimming were deduced from the DNA. The profile covers over 150,000 clones, with more than 70% appearing a single time and 5.5% to 7% taken by the ten largest.

The sample taken for sequencing was peripheral blood. This receptor was taken from a man aged 50 to 60 with active or convalescent COVID-19. The V call is TRBV27, the J call TRBJ1-5; D not certain. The CDR3 DNA is TGTGCCAGCAGTTCCAGTCGGGTGAGCGGGGTATTAAGCAATCAGCCCCAGCATTTT. Translating it yields CASSSSRVSGVLSNQPQHF.